This T cell receptor (beta chain) was sequenced for a study of T cell changes during pregnancy in multiple sclerosis. CDR1 is SGHRS, CDR2 YFSETQ, per germline. The V end was cut by 0 bases, the J end by 0 bases, with 18 bases between. The CDR3 spans 18 residues. Profiling relied on immunoSEQ multiplex PCR, and the TCRdb table lists in-frame clones only, not all of them. The profile shows around 40,000 clones, 85% to 90% of them singletons. In the case of this clone: Other DNA sequences of this sample code for an identical CDR3.

Specimen: CD4+ T cells from peripheral blood mononuclear cells, collected in the first trimester of pregnancy. The chain links TRBV5-1 to TRBJ1-1, with a possible D match to TRBD1 (6 bases). The TCR originated in a female donor with multiple sclerosis, enrolled in a pregnancy study. The CDR3 nucleotides read TGCGCCAGCAGCTTGGACCCTCCGGGACAACTCATGAACACTGAAGCTTTCTTT. This codes for CASSLDPPGQLMNTEAFF.